The clone carrying this T cell receptor beta chain appeared a few times. Its antigen remains unidentified. The V segment lost 1 base and the J segment 4 bases; nucleotides outside the gene matches: 6. The germline gives CDR1 MNHEY, CDR2 SVGAGI. CDR3 size: 16 residues. The sample belongs to a study of response to subunit inactivated influenza vaccine. Study outcomes and limitations: Few additional T cells are recruited per seasonal influenza vaccination, authors suggested.

Each CDR3 protein is one row after TCRdb ran MiXCR on the RT-PCR reads. The sample has about half a million distinct CDR3 sequences; around 8% are singletons. Sequencing used PBMCs from blood, obtained 23 to 25 months after vaccination. The V call is TRBV6-5, the J call TRBJ2-5, with 10 bases that match TRBD1. This sequence originates from a man between 50 and 70 years old who received an inactivated influenza vaccine. The CDR3 protein is CASSYFGTGEGETQYF. CDR3 DNA sequence: TGTGCCAGCAGTTACTTCGGGACAGGGGAGGGAGAGACCCAGTACTTC.